This T cell receptor beta chain is from a study of cytomegalovirus exposure and HLA in healthy donors. At the level of the study: The Caucasian-associated ancestry cluster held around four fifths of 300 to 500 genotyped donors.

Both 60 Vbeta primers and 13 Jbeta primers went into the PCR. The protocol was immunoSEQ multiplex PCR, while the TCRdb copy is restricted to in-frame clones and leaves out a portion. The table lists approximately 140,000 clones, roughly 72% of them singletons. The study, taken as a whole, reports: Cytomegalovirus association was assigned to 150 to 200 TCR beta chains. As a later analysis revealed, most CMV-associated TCR beta chains appeared HLA-restricted. Judged likely to be a sequencing artifact was a cluster of highly shared sequence variants.

Germline V gene sequence: CDR1 SGDLS, CDR2 YYNGEE. The CDR3 covers 18 residues. The V gene end was trimmed by 1 base and the J gene end by 3 bases; junction bases not matched to a gene: 11. This clone was seen just once. The target antigen is unknown. The sequence was obtained from a woman aged 50 to 60 in good health and CMV-seronegative. The rearrangement links TRBV9 to TRBJ2-3, with TRBD2 matching 10 bases. Input material: PBMCs. The CDR3 is CASSVMASGGVGTDTQYF. DNA for the CDR3: TGTGCCAGCAGCGTAATGGCAAGCGGGGGGGTTGGGACAGATACGCAGTATTTT.